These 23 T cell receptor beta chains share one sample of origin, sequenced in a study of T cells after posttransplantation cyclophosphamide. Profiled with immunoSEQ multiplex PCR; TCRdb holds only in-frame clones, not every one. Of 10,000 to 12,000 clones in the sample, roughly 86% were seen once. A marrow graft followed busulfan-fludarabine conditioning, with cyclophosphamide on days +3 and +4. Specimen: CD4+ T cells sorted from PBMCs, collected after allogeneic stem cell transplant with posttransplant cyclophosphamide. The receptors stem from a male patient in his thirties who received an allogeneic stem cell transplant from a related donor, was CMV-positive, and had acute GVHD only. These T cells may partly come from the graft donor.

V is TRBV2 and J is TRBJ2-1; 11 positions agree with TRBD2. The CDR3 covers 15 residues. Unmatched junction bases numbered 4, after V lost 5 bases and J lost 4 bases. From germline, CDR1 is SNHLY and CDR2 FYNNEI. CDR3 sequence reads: CASSLAGGSYNEQFF. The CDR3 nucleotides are TGTGCCAGCAGTTTAGCGGGGGGGTCTTACAATGAGCAGTTCTTC.

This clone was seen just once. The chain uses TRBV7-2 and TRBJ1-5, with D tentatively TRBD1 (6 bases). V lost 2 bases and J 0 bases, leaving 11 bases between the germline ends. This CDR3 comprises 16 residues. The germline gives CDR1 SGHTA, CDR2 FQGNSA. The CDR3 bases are TGTGCCAGCAGCTTAATTGGACAGAGTAGCAATCAGCCCCAGCATTTT. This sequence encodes CASSLIGQSSNQPQHF.

CDR3 nucleotides: TGTGCCAGTAGTATCTCGAGACAGGGGATTCAGCCCCAGCATTTT. Translated: CASSISRQGIQPQHF. The V call is TRBV19, the J call TRBJ1-5; 8 nucleotides match TRBD1. V lost 3 bases to trimming and J lost 6 bases; unmatched junction nucleotides: 7. Germline V lookup: CDR1 LNHDA, CDR2 SQIVND (reference sequence). This CDR3 has 15 residues.

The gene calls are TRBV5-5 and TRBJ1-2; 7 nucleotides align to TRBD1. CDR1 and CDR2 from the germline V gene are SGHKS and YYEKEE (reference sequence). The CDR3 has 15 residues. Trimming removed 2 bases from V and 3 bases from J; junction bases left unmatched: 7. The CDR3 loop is CASSLQGSNDYGYTF. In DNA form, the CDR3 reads TGTGCCAGCAGCTTACAGGGGTCGAACGACTATGGCTACACCTTC.

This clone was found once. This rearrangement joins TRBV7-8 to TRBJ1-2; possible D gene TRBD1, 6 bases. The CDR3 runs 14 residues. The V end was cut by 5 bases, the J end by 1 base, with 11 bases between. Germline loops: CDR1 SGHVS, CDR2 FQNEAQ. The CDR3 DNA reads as TGTGCCAGCAGCCCCACGGACAGTAACTATGGCTACACCTTC. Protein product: CASSPTDSNYGYTF.

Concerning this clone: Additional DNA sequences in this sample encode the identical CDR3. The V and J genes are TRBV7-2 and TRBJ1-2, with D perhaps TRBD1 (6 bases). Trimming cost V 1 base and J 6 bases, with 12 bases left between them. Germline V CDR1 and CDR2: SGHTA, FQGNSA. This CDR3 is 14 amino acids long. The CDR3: CASSLVTGPHGYTF. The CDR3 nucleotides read TGTGCCAGCAGCTTAGTGACAGGTCCCCATGGCTACACCTTC.

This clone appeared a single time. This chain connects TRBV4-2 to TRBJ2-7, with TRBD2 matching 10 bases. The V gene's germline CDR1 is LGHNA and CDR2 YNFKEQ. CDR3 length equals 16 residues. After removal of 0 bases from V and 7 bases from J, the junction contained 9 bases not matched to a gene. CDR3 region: CASSQEGLAGGWEQYF. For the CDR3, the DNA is TGTGCCAGCAGCCAAGAGGGTTTAGCGGGGGGATGGGAGCAGTACTTC.

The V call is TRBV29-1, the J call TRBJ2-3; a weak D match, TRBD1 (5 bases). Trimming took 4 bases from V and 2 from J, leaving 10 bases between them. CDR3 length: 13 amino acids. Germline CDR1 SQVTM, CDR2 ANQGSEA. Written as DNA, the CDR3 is TGCAGCGTTGGTACAGGATACACAGATACGCAGTATTTT. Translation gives CSVGTGYTDTQYF.

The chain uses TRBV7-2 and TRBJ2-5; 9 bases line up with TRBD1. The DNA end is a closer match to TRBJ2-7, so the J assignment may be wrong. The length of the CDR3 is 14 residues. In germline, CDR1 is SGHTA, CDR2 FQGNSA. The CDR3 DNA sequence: TGTGCCAGCAGCATTGGGACAGGGAACTACGAGCAGTACTTC. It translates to CASSIGTGNYEQYF.

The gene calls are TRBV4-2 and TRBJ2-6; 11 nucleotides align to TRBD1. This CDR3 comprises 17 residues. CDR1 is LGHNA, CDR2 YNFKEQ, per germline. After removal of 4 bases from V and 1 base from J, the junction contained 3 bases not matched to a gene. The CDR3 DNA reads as TGTGCCAGCAGCCGAGGGACAGGGGGATCTGGGGCCAACGTCCTGACTTTC. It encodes CASSRGTGGSGANVLTF.

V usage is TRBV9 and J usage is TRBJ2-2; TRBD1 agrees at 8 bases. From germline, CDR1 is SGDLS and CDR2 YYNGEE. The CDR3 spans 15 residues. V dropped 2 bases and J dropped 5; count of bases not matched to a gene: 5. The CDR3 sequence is CASSVVTGETGELFF. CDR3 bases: TGTGCCAGCAGCGTGGTGACAGGGGAAACCGGGGAGCTGTTTTTT.

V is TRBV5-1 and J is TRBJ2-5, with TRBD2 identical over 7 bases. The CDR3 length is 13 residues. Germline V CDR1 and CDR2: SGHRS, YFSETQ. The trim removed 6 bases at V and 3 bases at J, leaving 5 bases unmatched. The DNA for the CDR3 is TGCGCCAGCACCCGGAGCGGGGAAGAGACCCAGTACTTC. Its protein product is CASTRSGEETQYF.

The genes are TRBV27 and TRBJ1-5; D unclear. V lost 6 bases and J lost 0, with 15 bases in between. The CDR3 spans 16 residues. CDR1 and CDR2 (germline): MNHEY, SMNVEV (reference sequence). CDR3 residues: CASSGNGVVSNQPQHF. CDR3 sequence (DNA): TGTGCCAGCAGCGGAAACGGGGTGGTTAGCAATCAGCCCCAGCATTTT.

The CDR3, as DNA: TGTGCCAGTAGTATACAGGCAACTAATGAAAAACTGTTTTTT. This encodes CASSIQATNEKLFF. This chain connects TRBV19 to TRBJ1-4; D remains ambiguous. This CDR3 is built from 14 residues. Trimming removed 2 bases from V and 0 bases from J, with 4 bases in between. CDR1 and CDR2 (germline): LNHDA, SQIVND (reference sequence).

The CDR3 nucleotides are TGTGCCAGCAGCTCCTCAGGGAGGGGGATGCATGGCTACACCTTC. Translation gives CASSSSGRGMHGYTF. The chain is built from TRBV4-2 and TRBJ1-2; D perhaps matches TRBD1 (6 bases). CDR3 length: 15 residues. Germline V gene lookup returns CDR1 LGHNA and CDR2 YNFKEQ. Trimming shortened V by 5 bases and J by 6 bases, and 19 bases separated the two germline ends.

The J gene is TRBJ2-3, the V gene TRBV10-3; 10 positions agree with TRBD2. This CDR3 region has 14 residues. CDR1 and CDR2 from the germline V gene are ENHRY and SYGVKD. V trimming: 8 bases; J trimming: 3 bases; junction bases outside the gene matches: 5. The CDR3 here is CAISLAGATDTQYF. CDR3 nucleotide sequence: TGTGCCATCTCCCTAGCGGGGGCGACAGATACGCAGTATTTT.

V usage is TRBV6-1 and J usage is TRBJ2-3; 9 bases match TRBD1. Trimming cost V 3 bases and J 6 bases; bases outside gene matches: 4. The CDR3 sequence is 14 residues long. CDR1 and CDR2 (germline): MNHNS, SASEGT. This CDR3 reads CASSEDRGWDTQYF. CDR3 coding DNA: TGTGCCAGCAGTGAGGACAGGGGCTGGGATACGCAGTATTTT.

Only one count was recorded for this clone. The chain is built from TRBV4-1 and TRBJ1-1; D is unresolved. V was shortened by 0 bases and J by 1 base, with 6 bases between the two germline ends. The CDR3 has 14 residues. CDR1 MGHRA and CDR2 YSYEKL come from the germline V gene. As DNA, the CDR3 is TGCGCCAGCAGCCAAGAGGAGAAGAACACTGAAGCTTTCTTT. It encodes CASSQEEKNTEAFF.

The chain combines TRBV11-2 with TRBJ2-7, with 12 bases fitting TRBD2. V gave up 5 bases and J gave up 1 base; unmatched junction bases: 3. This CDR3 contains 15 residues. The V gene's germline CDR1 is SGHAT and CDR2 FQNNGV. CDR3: CASSAGTSGSYEQYF. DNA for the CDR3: TGTGCCAGCAGCGCAGGGACTAGCGGGTCCTACGAGCAGTACTTC.

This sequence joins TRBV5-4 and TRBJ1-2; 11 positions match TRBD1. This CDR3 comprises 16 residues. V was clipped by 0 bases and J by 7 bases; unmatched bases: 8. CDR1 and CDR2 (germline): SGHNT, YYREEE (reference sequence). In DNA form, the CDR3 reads TGTGCCAGCAGCTTGGCCTTGGGACAGGGGGTAGGTGGCTACACCTTC. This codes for CASSLALGQGVGGYTF.

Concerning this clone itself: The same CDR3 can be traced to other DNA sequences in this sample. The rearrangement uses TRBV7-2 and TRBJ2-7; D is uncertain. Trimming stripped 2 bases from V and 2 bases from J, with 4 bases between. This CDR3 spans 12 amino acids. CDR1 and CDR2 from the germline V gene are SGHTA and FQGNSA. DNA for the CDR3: TGTGCCAGCAGCTTATCAGCCTACGAGCAGTACTTC. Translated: CASSLSAYEQYF.

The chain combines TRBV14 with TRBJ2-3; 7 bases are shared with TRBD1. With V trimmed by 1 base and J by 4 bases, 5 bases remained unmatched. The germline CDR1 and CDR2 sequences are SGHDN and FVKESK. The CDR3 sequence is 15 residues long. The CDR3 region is CASSQGPGGADTQYF. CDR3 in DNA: TGTGCCAGCAGCCAAGGACCAGGGGGTGCAGATACGCAGTATTTT.

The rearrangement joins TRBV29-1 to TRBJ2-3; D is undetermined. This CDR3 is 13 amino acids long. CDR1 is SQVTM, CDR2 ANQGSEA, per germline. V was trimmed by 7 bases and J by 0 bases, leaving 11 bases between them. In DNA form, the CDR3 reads TGCAGCGCTAACCAGGATAGCACAGATACGCAGTATTTT. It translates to CSANQDSTDTQYF.